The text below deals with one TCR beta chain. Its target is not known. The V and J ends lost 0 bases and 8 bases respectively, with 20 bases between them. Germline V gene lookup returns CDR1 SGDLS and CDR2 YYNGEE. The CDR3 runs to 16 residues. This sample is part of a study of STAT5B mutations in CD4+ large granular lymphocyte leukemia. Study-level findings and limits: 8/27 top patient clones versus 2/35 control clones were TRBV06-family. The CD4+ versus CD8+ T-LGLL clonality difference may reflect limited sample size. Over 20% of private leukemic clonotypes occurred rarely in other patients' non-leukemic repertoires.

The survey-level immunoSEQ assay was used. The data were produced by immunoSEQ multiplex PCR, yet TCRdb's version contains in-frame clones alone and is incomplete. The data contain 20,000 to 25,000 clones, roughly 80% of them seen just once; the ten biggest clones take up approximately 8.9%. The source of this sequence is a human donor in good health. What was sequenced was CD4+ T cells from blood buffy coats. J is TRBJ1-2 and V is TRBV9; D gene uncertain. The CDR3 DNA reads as TGTGCCAGCAGCGTAGTACTCGCGGGAGGGTCCCCCGGCTACACCTTC. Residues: CASSVVLAGGSPGYTF. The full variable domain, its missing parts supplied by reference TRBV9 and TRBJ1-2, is DSGVTQTPKHLITATGQRVTLRCSPRSGDLSVYWYQQSLDQGLQFLIQYYNGEERAKGNILERFSAQQFPDLHSELNLSSLELGDSALYFCASSVVLAGGSPGYTFGSGTRLTVV.